Sequencing of this T cell receptor (beta chain) was carried out in a study of blood T cell repertoires in COVID-19. Sequencing was performed with immunoSEQ multiplex PCR; in TCRdb, only in-frame clones are kept and a portion is missing. The repertoire holds roughly 190,000 clones, with 89% as singletons. The CDR3 extends over 15 amino acids. Germline assignment: CDR1 LGHDT and CDR2 YNNKEL (reference sequence). V trimming: 4 bases; J trimming: 5 bases; junction bases outside the gene matches: 6. Sequencing was carried out using PBMCs or T cells enriched from blood (not recorded which). V and J are TRBV3-1 (or the pseudogene TRBV3-2) and TRBJ2-2, with TRBD1 matching over 8 bases. This TCR was sampled from a woman younger than 30 who had recovered from COVID-19. This CDR3 reads CASSRGQVGTGELFF. The CDR3, as DNA: TGTGCCAGCAGCCGGGGACAGGTTGGAACCGGGGAGCTGTTTTTT.